This T cell receptor beta chain was documented in a study of Ad26.COV2.S vaccination and SARS-CoV-2 variants. Study-wide background: Within the COV1001 Ad26.COV2.S trial arm, the donor was enrolled. Findings of the study overall: Substantial post-vaccination breadth of spike-specific CD8+ and CD4+ T cell responses was reported. Vaccine recipients had higher spike-specific TCR breadth than placebo recipients. In TCR breadth and depth analyses, total T cell responses may have been underestimated.

Only in-frame clones appear in the TCRdb table, and some are missing; sequencing was by immunoSEQ multiplex PCR. The sample carries fewer than 600,000 clones, 80% to 90% recorded once. Treatment: around 19 received Ad26.COV2.S at low or high dose, single or two shots; about 5 received placebo; per-sample allocation not given. Each sample was drawn 63 days after the first injection (of vaccine or placebo). The V and J ends lost 3 bases and 0 bases respectively, with 8 bases between them. CDR1 is LNHDA and CDR2 is SQIVND in the germline V gene (reference sequence). The CDR3 is 15 amino acids. Points on this clone: The antigen remains undetermined.

Sequenced here: peripheral blood, sampled in a trial of Ad26.COV2.S vaccine versus placebo. The clonotype was recovered from a person between 18 and 65 years old who received the Ad26.COV2.S COVID-19 vaccine or a placebo. V usage is TRBV19 and J usage is TRBJ2-2; TRBD2 is a possible D gene (6 bases). The CDR3 region has the DNA TGTGCCAGTAGTATTACGGGAGCGAACACCGGGGAGCTGTTTTTT. This gives the protein CASSITGANTGELFF.